The 23 T cell receptor beta chains below come from one sample, sequenced in a study of shared clonotypes between healthy human individuals. Produced via immunoSEQ multiplex PCR; TCRdb's table is partial and in-frame only. Among approximately 2.5 million clones listed, approximately 93% were seen once. The specimen sequenced was naive CD4+ T cells from PBMCs. Subset reported: CD45RA+ positively selected. All receptors come from a man between 18 and 29 years old in good health. Some clones in this sample may be carry-over from other donors' samples.

This rearrangement joins TRBV4-1 to TRBJ2-7; either TRBD1 or TRBD2 may supply D (5 bases each). The length of the CDR3 is 14 residues. Trimming shortened V by 6 bases and J by 3 bases, and 15 bases separated the two germline ends. Germline lookup yields CDR1 MGHRA and CDR2 YSYEKL. The CDR3, as DNA: TGCGCCAGCAGTCGAACCGGGACGAACTACGAGCAGTACTTC. Translated: CASSRTGTNYEQYF.

The V call is TRBV2, the J call TRBJ2-1; tentative D call: TRBD2 (5 bases). The CDR3 runs to 14 residues. Germline V gives CDR1 SNHLY, CDR2 FYNNEI. V was pared by 6 bases and J by 5 bases, with 14 bases between. The CDR3 spells CASRESGYDNEQFF. The DNA for the CDR3 is TGTGCCAGCAGGGAAAGCGGATACGACAATGAGCAGTTCTTC.

The sample holds one count of this clone. This chain links TRBV7-9 with TRBJ1-3; the match to TRBD1 covers 7 bases. The CDR3 loop spans 15 amino acids. Germline values: CDR1 SEHNR, CDR2 FQNEAQ (reference sequence). The V segment lost 5 bases and the J segment 8 bases; nucleotides outside the gene matches: 12. The CDR3 DNA reads TGTGCCAGCAGCCCGATGGGTACAGGGGAGGACACCATATATTTT. It encodes CASSPMGTGEDTIYF.

V and J are TRBV28 and TRBJ2-2; D ambiguous. The CDR3 contains 15 residues. From germline, CDR1 is MDHEN and CDR2 SYDVKM. V shed 3 bases and J shed 4 bases, with 12 bases lying between them. The CDR3 nucleotides are TGTGCCAGCAGTTTTAACCCAGCCGGCACCGGGGAGCTGTTTTTT. Translating it yields CASSFNPAGTGELFF.

V gene TRBV5-5 combines with J gene TRBJ2-7; D is unresolved. V lost 1 base, J lost 6 bases, and 14 bases lay in between. Germline CDR1 and CDR2: SGHKS and YYEKEE (reference sequence). CDR3 size: 14 residues. CDR3 sequence: CASSLLGSITEQYF. The CDR3 region has the DNA TGTGCCAGCAGCTTGTTGGGTAGTATCACCGAGCAGTACTTC.

This clone was recorded a few times. The chain is built from TRBV27 and TRBJ1-1; 7 bases fit TRBD1. Germline assignment: CDR1 MNHEY and CDR2 SMNVEV (reference sequence). J gave up 5 bases and V 5 bases, and 11 bases lay outside the gene matches. The CDR3 totals 15 residues. The CDR3 region is CASSNRTGSRTEAFF. In DNA form, the CDR3 reads TGTGCCAGCAGTAACCGGACAGGAAGTCGGACTGAAGCTTTCTTT.

In its sample, this clone was seen once. The V call is TRBV7-8, the J call TRBJ2-2; 14 bases fit TRBD2. J was trimmed by 8 bases and V by 2 bases; bases with no gene match: 13. CDR3 length: 19 amino acids. CDR1 and CDR2 (germline): SGHVS, FQNEAQ. The CDR3 DNA follows: TGTGCCAGCAGCTTACTTCGACTAGCGGGAGGGCCTATGTCGGGGGAGCTGTTTTTT. Its translation is CASSLLRLAGGPMSGELFF.

The chain is built from TRBV4-3 and TRBJ2-2, with D hard to call. The CDR3 is made up of 14 amino acids. V was cut by 3 bases and J by 3 bases, with 8 bases left in between. The germline V gene encodes CDR1 LGHNA and CDR2 YSLEER. The CDR3 region is CASSHGYYTGELFF. Here the CDR3 DNA reads TGCGCCAGCAGCCATGGATATTACACCGGGGAGCTGTTTTTT.

The chain uses TRBV4-1 and TRBJ1-2, with D hard to call. Germline assignment: CDR1 MGHRA and CDR2 YSYEKL. V was clipped by 1 base and J by 8 bases, with 11 bases between them. This CDR3 has 13 amino acids. CDR3 region: CASSQAENRGYTF. The CDR3 nucleotides are TGCGCCAGCAGCCAAGCAGAGAATCGGGGCTACACCTTC.

This clone showed up just a few times. The V call is TRBV10-3, the J call TRBJ1-1, with D perhaps matching TRBD1 (5 bases). This CDR3 is 15 amino acids long. V dropped 7 bases and J dropped 3 bases, with 18 bases sitting between them. Germline CDR1 is ENHRY and CDR2 is SYGVKD. CDR3 sequence reads: CAIKVGVNEDTEAFF. The CDR3 DNA sequence: TGTGCCATCAAGGTAGGGGTCAATGAGGACACTGAAGCTTTCTTT.

The DNA of the CDR3 is TGTGCCAGCAGGCGGGAGTCGGATGAGCAGTTCTTC. This sequence encodes CASRRESDEQFF. This chain links TRBV2 with TRBJ2-1; 7 bases match TRBD2. Trimming removed 6 bases from V and 8 bases from J; junction bases left unmatched: 4. Per germline, CDR1 SNHLY and CDR2 FYNNEI. The CDR3 covers 12 residues.

The V gene is TRBV30, the J gene TRBJ2-1, with 9 bases that match TRBD1. The CDR3 is 14 residues long. In germline, CDR1 is GTSNPN, CDR2 SVGIG (reference sequence). V lost 7 bases and J lost 4; bases outside the gene matches: 8. CDR3 sequence (DNA): TGTGCCTTGATAACAGGGGGCAGGTACAATGAGCAGTTCTTC. Protein: CALITGGRYNEQFF. Filled out from reference TRBV30 and TRBJ2-1, the complete variable domain reads SQTIHQWPATLVQPVGSPLSLECTVEGTSNPNLYWYRQAAGRGLQLLFYSVGIGQISSEVPQNLSASRPQDRQFILSSKKLLLSDSGFYLCALITGGRYNEQFFGPGTRLTVL.

This rearrangement joins TRBV5-1 to TRBJ2-5; the D is unclear. Per the germline V gene, CDR1 is SGHRS and CDR2 is YFSETQ. This CDR3 is 13 amino acids long. V was trimmed by 4 bases and J by 5 bases, leaving 12 bases between them. CDR3 bases: TGCGCCAGCAGCCCGCAAAAGCCCGAGACCCAGTACTTC. It is translated as CASSPQKPETQYF.

The chain is built from TRBV6-1 and TRBJ1-4; D gene unclear. The CDR3 covers 13 residues. The ends were cut back, 4 bases at V and 4 bases at J, with 7 bases in the middle. From germline, CDR1 is MNHNS and CDR2 SASEGT. This chain's CDR3 is CASSVADNEKLFF. In DNA form, the CDR3 reads TGTGCCAGCAGTGTGGCGGATAATGAAAAACTGTTTTTT.

The V and J genes are TRBV5-4 and TRBJ2-2, with D possibly TRBD2 on 7 matching bases. Trimming took 0 bases from V and 4 from J, leaving 13 bases between them. The germline V gene encodes CDR1 SGHNT and CDR2 YYREEE (reference sequence). The CDR3 loop spans 16 amino acids. Here the CDR3 DNA reads TGTGCCAGCAGCTTGGCGGGGGGCACAGGCACCGGGGAGCTGTTTTTT. Translated: CASSLAGGTGTGELFF.

The sample holds one count of this clone. This chain joins TRBV11-3 and TRBJ2-2, with D perhaps being TRBD1 or TRBD2 (5 bases each). The CDR3 totals 16 residues. V lost 2 bases and J 5 bases, leaving 15 bases between the germline ends. Germline V gene data show CDR1 as SGHNT and CDR2 as YENEEA. CDR3 DNA: TGTGCCAGCAGCTTAAGTGGTTGGGGGAGAACCGGGGAGCTGTTTTTT. This translates into CASSLSGWGRTGELFF.

This clone was seen only a few times. This chain joins TRBV19 and TRBJ2-5; possible D gene TRBD1, 6 bases. The V gene's germline CDR1 is LNHDA and CDR2 SQIVND (reference sequence). The CDR3 sequence is 14 residues long. V was clipped by 4 bases and J by 5 bases, with 14 bases between them. CDR3 coding DNA: TGTGCCAGTAGTAAGCCACAGGGAATGGAGACCCAGTACTTC. This translates into CASSKPQGMETQYF.

In this sample, this clone turned up once. The rearrangement links TRBV5-1 to TRBJ1-3, with D tentatively TRBD1 (5 bases). Germline loops: CDR1 SGHRS, CDR2 YFSETQ. CDR3 length: 17 amino acids. The V end was cut by 0 bases, the J end by 0 bases, with 13 bases between. DNA of the CDR3: TGCGCCAGCAGCTTGGATCCCGGGGGAAGCTCTGGAAACACCATATATTTT. Translated, it gives CASSLDPGGSSGNTIYF.

The chain joins TRBV30 to TRBJ2-7, with 9 bases matching TRBD2. Losses at the gene ends were 2 bases for V and 5 bases for J; bases not matched to a gene: 4. The V gene's germline CDR1 is GTSNPN and CDR2 SVGIG (reference sequence). This CDR3 comprises 13 residues. The CDR3 coding sequence is TGTGCCTGGAGTTCTAGCGGGACAAACGAGCAGTACTTC. It translates to CAWSSSGTNEQYF.

This chain links TRBV4-3 with TRBJ1-5, with D possibly TRBD1 on 6 matching bases. The germline gives CDR1 LGHNA, CDR2 YSLEER. There are 17 residues in the CDR3. With 0 bases removed from V and 5 bases from J, the gap between germline ends came to 17 bases. The CDR3 is CASSQESVGRGDQPQHF. The CDR3 DNA sequence: TGCGCCAGCAGCCAAGAGTCTGTAGGCAGGGGCGATCAGCCCCAGCATTTT.

In this sample, this clone turned up once. Other DNA sequences in the sample encode the same CDR3. The chain links TRBV5-1 to TRBJ1-5; 7 positions agree with TRBD1. The V segment lost 0 bases and the J segment 7 bases; nucleotides outside the gene matches: 7. This CDR3 is built from 15 residues. The germline gives CDR1 SGHRS, CDR2 YFSETQ. As DNA, the CDR3 is TGCGCCAGCAGCTTGGGGGTAGGGGGCGGGCAGCCCCAGCATTTT. It specifies CASSLGVGGGQPQHF.

The chain carries TRBV5-4 and TRBJ2-1; D may correspond to TRBD1 or TRBD2 (6 bases each). CDR1 is SGHNT and CDR2 is YYREEE in the germline V gene (reference sequence). The CDR3 totals 15 residues. The V end lost 4 bases, the J end lost 9 bases, and 20 bases lay between the germline ends. Here the CDR3 DNA reads TGTGCCAGCAGCCCGACTAGGGGGTTTTTTGGTGAGCAGTTCTTC. It yields the protein CASSPTRGFFGEQFF.

The chain combines TRBV25-1 with TRBJ1-6, with a tentative D call TRBD1 (5 bases). V was pared by 1 base and J by 7 bases, with 17 bases between. Germline CDR1 MGHDK, CDR2 SYGVNS. The CDR3 runs to 17 residues. The CDR3 sequence: CASSESPPGGDNSPLHF. The CDR3 DNA reads as TGTGCCAGCAGTGAATCCCCCCCGGGGGGGGACAATTCACCCCTCCACTTT.